The clone carrying this T cell receptor beta chain was recorded only once. The data derive from a study of CD8 T cells in Susac syndrome. Random hexamers were used to reverse transcribe an amount of roughly 0.45 to 1 ug RNA. TCRdb recomputed calls from the immunoSEQ multiplex PCR reads with MiXCR, one row per CDR3 protein. The sample has about 180,000 distinct CDR3 sequences, approximately 95% seen once. Sequencing of TCR beta drew on CD8+ and CD4+ T cells from blood. The sequenced sample consisted of CD8+ T cells from PBMCs. This TCR was sampled from a human donor with multiple sclerosis.

The CDR3 coding sequence is TGCAGTTCAATGGGGGATGACACGGGGCCACAAGAGACCCAGTACTTC. Translating gives CSSMGDDTGPQETQYF. V gene TRBV20-1 combines with J gene TRBJ2-5, with D perhaps being TRBD1 or TRBD2 (5 bases each). Looked up from germline, CDR1 is DFQATT and CDR2 is SNEGSKA (reference sequence). V was pared by 8 bases and J by 2 bases, with 24 bases between. CDR3 length equals 16 residues.